This is a list of T cell receptor beta chains from one sample in a study of T cell responses to AZD1222 COVID-19 vaccine. The method was immunoSEQ multiplex PCR; TCRdb's version includes in-frame clones alone and lacks a portion of them. The data show some 130,000 clones, about 90% seen once. The source material was peripheral blood, sampled on day 0 of AZD1222 vaccination. The receptors stem from an adult in good health. The CDR3 runs from the conserved cysteine through the conserved F or W. D genes are given only for firm matches. Only part of the rows carry a size: once, few, many, or a class if the clone is expanded.

v_gene	d_gene	abundance	j_gene	CDR3aa	CDR3nt
TRBV11-1	-	-	TRBJ1-5	CASSVSSGQPQHF	TGTGCCAGCAGCGTCTCGTCTGGACAGCCCCAGCATTTT
TRBV9	-	-	TRBJ1-2	CASSVGAGEGYTF	TGTGCCAGCAGCGTAGGTGCGGGGGAGGGCTACACCTTC
TRBV6-6	-	-	TRBJ1-5	CASTEYSNQPQHF	TGTGCCAGCACCGAGTATAGCAATCAGCCCCAGCATTTT
TRBV9	-	-	TRBJ1-6	CASSVAGSKNSPLHF	TGTGCCAGCAGCGTAGCGGGCAGCAAGAATTCACCCCTCCACTTT
TRBV30	-	few	TRBJ1-5	CAWSVLWGNQPQHF	TGTGCCTGGAGTGTACTTTGGGGCAATCAGCCCCAGCATTTT
TRBV6-5	-	once	TRBJ1-4	CASSRDINEKLFF	TGTGCCTCCAGCCGGGACATTAATGAAAAACTGTTTTTT
TRBV7-9	-	-	TRBJ2-2	CASGEAYTDTGELFF	TGTGCCAGCGGGGAGGCATACACCGACACCGGGGAGCTGTTTTTT
TRBV9	TRBD1	-	TRBJ2-2	CASSPGQGDTGELFF	TGTGCCAGCAGCCCGGGACAGGGGGACACCGGGGAGCTGTTTTTT
TRBV11-3	-	-	TRBJ2-2	CASSLEVTGELFF	TGTGCCAGCAGCTTAGAGGTCACCGGGGAGCTGTTTTTT
TRBV4-1	TRBD1	-	TRBJ1-4	CASRQGLVGKLFF	TGCGCCAGCAGACAGGGGCTTGTTGGGAAACTGTTTTTT